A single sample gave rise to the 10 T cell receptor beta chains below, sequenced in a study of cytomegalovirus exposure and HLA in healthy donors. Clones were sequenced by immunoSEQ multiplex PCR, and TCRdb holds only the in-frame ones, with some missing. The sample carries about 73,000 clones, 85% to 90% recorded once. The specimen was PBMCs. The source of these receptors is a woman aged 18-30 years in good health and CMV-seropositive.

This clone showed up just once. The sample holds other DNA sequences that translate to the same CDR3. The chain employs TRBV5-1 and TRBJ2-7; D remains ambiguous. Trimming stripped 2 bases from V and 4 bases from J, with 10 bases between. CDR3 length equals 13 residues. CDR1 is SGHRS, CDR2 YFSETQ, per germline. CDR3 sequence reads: CASSFLAGYEQYF. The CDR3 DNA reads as TGCGCCAGCAGCTTTCTGGCTGGTTACGAGCAGTACTTC. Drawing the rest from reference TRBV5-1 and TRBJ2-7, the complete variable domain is KAGVTQTPRYLIKTRGQQVTLSCSPISGHRSVSWYQQTPGQGLQFLFEYFSETQRNKGNFPGRFSGRQFSNSRSEMNVSTLELGDSALYLCASSFLAGYEQYFGPGTRLTVT.

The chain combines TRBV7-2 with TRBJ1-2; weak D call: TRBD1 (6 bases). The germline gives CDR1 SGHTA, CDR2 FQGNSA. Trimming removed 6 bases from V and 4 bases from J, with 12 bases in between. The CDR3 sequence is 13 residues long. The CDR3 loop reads CASSPDRLYGYTF. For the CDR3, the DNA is TGTGCCAGCAGTCCCGACAGGCTCTATGGCTACACCTTC.

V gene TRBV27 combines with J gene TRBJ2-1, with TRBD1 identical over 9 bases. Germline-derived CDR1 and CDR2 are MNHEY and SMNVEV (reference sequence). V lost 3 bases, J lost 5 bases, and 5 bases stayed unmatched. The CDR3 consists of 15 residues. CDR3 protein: CASSLRGDRDNEQFF. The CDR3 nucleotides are TGTGCCAGCAGTTTGAGGGGGGACAGGGACAATGAGCAGTTCTTC.

CDR3 DNA sequence: TGTGCCAGCTCACCAGGGGGGATAGGGACCTACGAGCAGTACTTC. It is translated as CASSPGGIGTYEQYF. This chain connects TRBV18 to TRBJ2-7; D perhaps matches TRBD2 (6 bases). The V gene's germline CDR1 is KGHSH and CDR2 LQKENI. V lost 2 bases, J lost 2 bases, and 13 bases lay in between. The CDR3 contains 15 residues.

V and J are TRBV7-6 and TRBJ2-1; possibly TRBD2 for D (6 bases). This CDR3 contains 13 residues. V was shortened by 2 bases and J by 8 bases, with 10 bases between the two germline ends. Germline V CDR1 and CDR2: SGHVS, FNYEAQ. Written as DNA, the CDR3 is TGTGCCAGCAGCTTAACCCGGAGGGATGAGCAGTTCTTC. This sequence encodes CASSLTRRDEQFF.

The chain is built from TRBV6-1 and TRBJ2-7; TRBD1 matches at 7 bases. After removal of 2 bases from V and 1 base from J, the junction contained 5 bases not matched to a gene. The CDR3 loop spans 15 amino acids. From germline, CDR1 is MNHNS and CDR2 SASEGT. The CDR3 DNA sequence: TGTGCCAGCAGTGAATCCGGGACAGCATCCTACGAGCAGTACTTC. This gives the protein CASSESGTASYEQYF.

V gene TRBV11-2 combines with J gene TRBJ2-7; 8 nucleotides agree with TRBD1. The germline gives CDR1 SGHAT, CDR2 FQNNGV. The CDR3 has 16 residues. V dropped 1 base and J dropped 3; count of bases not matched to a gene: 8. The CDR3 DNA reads TGTGCCAGCAGCTTAGTTCGCGGACAGGGTGGCTACGAGCAGTACTTC. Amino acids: CASSLVRGQGGYEQYF.

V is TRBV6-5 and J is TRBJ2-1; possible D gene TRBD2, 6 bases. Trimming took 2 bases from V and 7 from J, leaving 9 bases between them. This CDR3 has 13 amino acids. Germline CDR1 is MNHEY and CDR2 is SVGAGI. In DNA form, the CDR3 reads TGTGCCAGCAGTTACGGGGACTCGAATGAGCAGTTCTTC. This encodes CASSYGDSNEQFF.

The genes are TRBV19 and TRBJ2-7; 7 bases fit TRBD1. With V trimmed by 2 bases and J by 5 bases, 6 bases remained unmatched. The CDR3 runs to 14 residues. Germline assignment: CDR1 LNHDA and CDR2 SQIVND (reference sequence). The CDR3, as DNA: TGTGCCAGTAGTATACAGGGGGTAGTCGACGAGCAGTACTTC. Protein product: CASSIQGVVDEQYF.

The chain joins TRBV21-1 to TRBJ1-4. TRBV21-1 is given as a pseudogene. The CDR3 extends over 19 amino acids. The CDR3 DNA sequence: TGTGCCAGCAGCAAACAGCCGAGGGATGGACGAGCCGGTAATGAAAAACTGTTTTTT. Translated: CASSKQPRDGRAGNEKLFF.